This TCR beta chain was documented in a study of cytomegalovirus exposure and HLA in healthy donors (dated by TCRdb to about 2017). Turning to the overall study: A later analysis indicated that the 90 to 150 validation repertoires were generated on the platform also employed for the 666 repertoires of the first cohort. The study was designed to test whether signatures of past pathogen exposure could be identified by cataloging public T cell receptors. Along with the roughly 670-subject first cohort, a separate validation cohort of over a hundred different subjects was used. High-throughput TCR immunosequencing, statistical association of individual TCRs with disease status, and machine learning were combined to predict cytomegalovirus infection status.

Broad study findings and their caveats: The authors suggested that the approach could potentially be generalized to other disease states and immunological phenotypes. The study listed approximately 160 TCR beta chains as associated with cytomegalovirus. Across donors, most TCR sequences were observed very rarely, whereas some public TCRs were present in many individuals. A later analysis lacked HLA typing for the validation cohort, so it scored co-occurrence in that cohort across all 120 or so repertoires. The classifier was reported to diagnose cytomegalovirus status with high specificity and sensitivity in both the original and validation cohorts. A few of the identified cytomegalovirus-associated TCR beta chains were confirmed in vitro to be specific for cytomegalovirus antigens. Of the cluster scores, around 95% were above 0 in a later analysis, which found that TCRs clustered in the first cohort also tended to co-occur in the approximately 120 validation repertoires.

Separate from the roughly 650-subject first cohort, the validation cohort of 120 subjects was the group to which the donors belonged. The library was obtained by the immunoSEQ multiplex PCR assay. In the authors' own workflow: A statistical classification framework was built for diagnosing cytomegalovirus status from the catalog of TCR beta chain sequences. The table was pulled from immuneACCESS by TCRdb, which kept in-frame rearrangements only. Such tables lose some clones; where checked, under half of the loss comes from unresolved V genes, and the rest has no known cause. The V and J calls and clone size are taken from that table; D and trimming were inferred from the DNA. The sample table shows about 200,000 clones, and over 65% are seen once. Of the sample, around 5.6% falls within the top ten clones. A note on this clone: The clone's antigen remains unknown. No base quality information exists; no much larger clone differs at one position.

The sequence came from a woman aged 18-30 years in good health and CMV-seronegative. The sequencing input was PBMCs.

The nucleotide sequence is TGTGCCAGCAGCCGTCAGCTTTATTACACCTTC. This gives the protein CASSRQLYYTF. This chain is built from TRBV7-2 and TRBJ1-2; there is no confident call for the D gene. Via the germline V gene, CDR1 is SGHTA and CDR2 FQGNSA. The CDR3 holds 11 amino acids from the cysteine to the phenylalanine. CDR3 DNA only is kept here, 33 bases in frame from base 1. V is clipped by 5 bases and J by 11 bases, and the sequence between their germline boundaries is 12 bases long.